This T cell receptor (beta chain) was recorded in a study of cytomegalovirus exposure and HLA in healthy donors (TCRdb year 2017). Broadly, across the study: An earlier analysis of several hundred of the donors reported around 280 Gb of sequence data and 90 million to 120 million unique TCR beta sequences obtained from approximately 180 million T cells. Approximately 300 gigabases of sequencing data and 75 million to 85 million unique TCR sequences made up an early release that covered over 550 HLA-typed donors. The genetic ancestry cluster associated with self-reported Caucasian donors included 81% of the roughly 410 genotyped donors. The study aimed to test whether signatures of past pathogen exposure could be identified by cataloging public T cell receptors. The study profiled the T cell repertoires of under 850 subjects by immunosequencing and related them to cytomegalovirus serostatus. Along with the approximately 700-subject first cohort, a separate validation cohort of over a hundred different subjects was used. To predict cytomegalovirus infection status, the study combined high-throughput TCR immunosequencing, statistical association of individual TCRs with disease status, and machine learning. A later analysis re-analyzed previously published TCR beta repertoires from about 600 donors and added high-resolution HLA genotyping to study TCR occurrence patterns. In the later analysis, no new phenotypic data were used to find candidate immune exposures; instead, reliance was placed on TCR beta sequences and their occurrence across donors. To decide whether each TCR beta V gene segment behaved as functional or pseudogenic, an earlier analysis of some 540 of the donors relied on high-throughput TCR beta sequencing. Alongside the repertoire data, information on donor age, sex, ethnicity and CMV serostatus was compiled. A later genetic analysis took genome-wide SNP genotypes for about 65% of the roughly 670 donors and used that subset as a discovery cohort. Every discovery cohort repertoire had been produced on one sequencing platform. HLA typing covered class I and class II loci at four-digit resolution. The number of typed donors differed by locus: about 620-640 for A, B, C, DRB1 and DQB1; 522 for DQA1; approximately 600 for DPA1; and 400 to 480 for DPB1. Several DR-DQ haplotypes were handled as single units for association and clustering, since linkage in the cohort was strong. Among a few hundred genotyped donors of the cohort, an average of about 240,000 unique TCR beta nucleotide sequences were sequenced per donor, about a sixth of them non-productive. The paper's findings and limits, for the study overall: A cluster of highly shared sequence variants was judged likely to represent a technical artifact of the sequencing pipeline. A later genetic analysis associated a missense DCLRE1C variant with V-gene and J-gene trimming of TCR beta chains, and an independent cohort replicated the association. CMV serostatus was the only immune exposure information available for the cohort. Strong co-occurrence of HLA alleles, especially DR and DQ, made assigning TCR associations to individual alleles difficult. The study listed approximately 160 TCR beta chains as associated with cytomegalovirus. Because the 87-base-pair reads could not distinguish some IMGT-functional V segments, including TRBV6-2 and TRBV6-3, those segments were excluded. HLA typing was unavailable for some donors at each locus, so association tests used only the typed subset. Most TCR sequences were observed very rarely across donors, whereas some public TCRs were present in many individuals. A later analysis associated around 16,000 TCR beta sequences with specific HLA alleles at a false discovery rate of 0.05. It was suggested by the authors that the approach could potentially be generalized to other disease states and immunological phenotypes. Most CMV-associated TCR beta chains appeared to be HLA-restricted in a later analysis, and the HLA associations seemed to be driven largely by CMV exposure. Presence/absence analyses assumed roughly uniform sequencing depth across donors, an assumption that may not hold. A further reported finding was that TCR beta sequences accurately predicted the HLA-A and HLA-B alleles for most subjects in the first cohort. The cohort was sequenced for TCR beta chains only, and without alpha or paired-chain data the features that could be detected were limited. According to a later genetic analysis, donors in an Asian-associated ancestry cluster had fewer N-insertions in productive TCRs than the approximately 690-donor mean. A later analysis reported that several top co-occurrence clusters appeared linked to parvovirus B19, influenza, CMV and Epstein-Barr virus. Three of the identified cytomegalovirus-associated TCR beta chains were confirmed in vitro to be specific for cytomegalovirus antigens. A later analysis found that HLA-associated TCR beta chains were more clonally expanded and had lower generation probabilities than equally common non-associated chains. Correlated functional status among segregating V segments might reflect linkage disequilibrium, but an unknown experimental factor could not be ruled out. In a later analysis, the rate of TCR association differed among HLA loci, with DRB1 alleles having the most associated TCRs and HLA-C alleles having the fewest. In an earlier analysis of around 500 of the donors, most TCR beta V segments appeared in productive rearrangements about 87% or about 30% of the time, broadly matching IMGT annotations. Approximately 18 rarely observed V segments, including chromosome 9 orphons, were excluded from the earlier analysis of 550 to 700 of the donors because counts were too low. In both the original and validation cohorts, the classifier was reported to diagnose cytomegalovirus status with high specificity and sensitivity.

The CDR3 covers 13 residues, taking in both the cysteine and the phenylalanine. This entry keeps only the CDR3 DNA: 39 bases, framed from base 1. Trimming costs V 6 bases and J 0 bases, and their ends lie 6 bases apart. The CDR1 and CDR2 encoded by the germline V gene are MRHNA and SNTAGT. The cohort was made up of roughly 670 healthy bone marrow donors. Cohort members were all nominally healthy when sampled, although unrecorded immune exposures were likely present. The donor tested CMV seronegative and was one of the 352 seronegative cohort members. Every donor gave a peripheral blood sample, and the peripheral blood mononuclear cells from that sample were used for TCR beta sequencing. Genomic DNA was extracted from the blood cell samples with the Qiagen DNeasy Blood Extraction Kit. Remarks on this clone: No antigen is known for it. The input lacks base qualities; no much larger clone sits a single base away.

Libraries were built with the immunoSEQ multiplex PCR assay. For the multiplex PCR, a mixture combining 60 forward primers for TCR Vbeta segments and 13 reverse primers for TCR Jbeta segments was used. The CDR3 region of rearranged TCR beta genes was amplified from genomic DNA with a multiplex PCR assay. The amplified TCR beta libraries were sequenced on the Illumina HiSeq System as 87-base-pair reads. Regarding the original processing steps: Across the 600 to 700 repertoires, a later analysis counted tens of millions of unique TCR beta chains, around 11 million of which were shared by at least two donors. A nearest-neighbor algorithm error-corrected the raw reads and collapsed the reads into unique sequences, merging closely related sequences to remove PCR and sequencing errors. V, D and J gene segments were assigned by aligning CDR3 sequences to IMGT reference sequences. Each retained sequence needed at least a six-nucleotide match to both a V gene segment and a J gene segment. Rearrangements were called productive when the CDR3 lacked stop codons and stayed in frame with V and J; all others were non-productive. CDR3 was defined according to IMGT convention as the region running from the second conserved V-encoded cysteine to the conserved J-encoded phenylalanine. The earlier analysis of about 610 of the donors excluded sequences that lacked an unambiguous match to a single V gene segment. An earlier analysis of approximately 590 of the donors classified V segments as functional when productive rearrangements were above 56.7% and as segregating when the standard deviation between donors was above 5%. A statistical classification framework was built for diagnosing cytomegalovirus status from the catalog of TCR beta chain sequences. A later analysis assigned V and J genes by comparing TCR nucleotide sequences with IMGT/GENE-DB human TR gene sequences. Using the TCRdist pipeline, a later analysis assigned CDR3 sequences along with most-parsimonious VDJ recombination scenarios. In a later analysis, each TCR beta chain was defined by its CDR3 amino acid sequence together with its V-gene family, and reads without a unique V-gene family were excluded. In a later analysis, 450 to 600 highly shared, low-generation-probability nucleotide sequences were removed to address suspected cross-contamination and a sequencing artifact. In a later analysis, a clonal expansion index was calculated for each public chain from normalized within-repertoire ranks of inferred template counts. Generation probabilities in a later analysis came from a VDJ recombination model fitted to out-of-frame rearrangements, and those results were checked against IGoR. Hypergeometric tests were used in a later analysis to score TCR-TCR, TCR-HLA and TCR-CMV co-occurrence, with a repertoire-size bias correction applied to the TCR pairs. To estimate false discovery rates, a later analysis permuted the HLA or CMV assignments 20 times. A later analysis grouped co-occurring TCRs with DBSCAN, adding TCRdist sequence similarity when clustering within HLA-allele-positive subsets. Repertoires with fewer than 30,000 or more than 120,000 public chains were left out of co-occurrence clustering, as were five repertoires with anomalous nucleotide sharing. Drawn from immuneACCESS, this table holds only the in-frame rearrangements with V and J called that TCRdb kept. Clones are partly lost; checked studies trace under half to an unresolved V gene and leave the rest unexplained. From that table come the V and J calls and clone size; the DNA was used to work out D and trimming. The sample yields roughly 180,000 clones; about four fifths were counted once. Together, the top ten hold under 2% of the sample.

This chain joins TRBV6-4 to TRBJ2-1; there is no confident call for the D gene. The source of this sequence is a woman aged 25 to 45 in good health and CMV-seronegative. Sequencing was done on a sample of PBMCs. The sequenced DNA: TGTGCCAGCAGCCCAGACTCCTACAATGAGCAGTTCTTC. Its translation is CASSPDSYNEQFF.